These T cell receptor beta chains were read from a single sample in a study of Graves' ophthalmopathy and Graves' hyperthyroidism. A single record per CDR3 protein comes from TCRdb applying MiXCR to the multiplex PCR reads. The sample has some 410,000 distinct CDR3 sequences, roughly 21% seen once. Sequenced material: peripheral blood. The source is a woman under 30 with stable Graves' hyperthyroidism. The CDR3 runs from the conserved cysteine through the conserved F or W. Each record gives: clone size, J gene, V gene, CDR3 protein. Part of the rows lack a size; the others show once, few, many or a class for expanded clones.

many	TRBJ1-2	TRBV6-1	CASSEVGENYGYTF
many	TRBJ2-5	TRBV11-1	CASSLARPRSLETQYF
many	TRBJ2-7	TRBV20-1	CSARDRRGSSYEQYF
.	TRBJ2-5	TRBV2	CASSDQGRQETQYF
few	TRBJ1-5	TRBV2	CVSSGGQGAGQPQHF
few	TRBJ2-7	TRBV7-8	CASSSSGRVYEQYF
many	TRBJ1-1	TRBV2	CASRRTEENTEAFF
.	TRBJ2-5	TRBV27	CANAGLAGGPLETQYF
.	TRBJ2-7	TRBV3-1	CASSQSPGGYEQYF
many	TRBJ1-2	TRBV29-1	CSVGRANYGYTF
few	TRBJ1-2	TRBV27	CASRTNRGPYGYTF
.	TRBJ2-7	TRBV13	CASSLKTSASSYEQYF
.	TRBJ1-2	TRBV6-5	CASSWTGTPYGYTF
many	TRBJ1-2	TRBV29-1	CSVYLQGNYGYTF
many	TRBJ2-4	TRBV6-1	CASSGSLRDRALNIQYF
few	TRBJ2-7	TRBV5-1	CASKRGLGAVLAGGEQYF
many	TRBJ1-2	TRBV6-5	CASSFGPYGYTF
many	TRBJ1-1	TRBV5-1	CASKFGQRGGNTEAFF
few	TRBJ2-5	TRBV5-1	CASSLGVGTKETQYF
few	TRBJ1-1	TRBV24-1	CATSQTGLNTEAFF
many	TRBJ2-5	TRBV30	CAWSGGTVQETQYF
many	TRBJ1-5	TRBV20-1	CSAVTRTGGVQPQHF
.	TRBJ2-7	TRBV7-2	CASSLASGRFVYEQYF
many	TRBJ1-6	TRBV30	CARGDRLPGSSLHF
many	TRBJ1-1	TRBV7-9	CASYTNTEAFF
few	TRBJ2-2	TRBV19	CASSRLPGELFF
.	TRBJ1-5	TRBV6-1	CASSGTGPNQPQHF
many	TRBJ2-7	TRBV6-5	CASSYRLEQYF
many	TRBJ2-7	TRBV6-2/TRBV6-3	CASSYYPAGYEQYF
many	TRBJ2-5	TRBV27	CASRPFTEETQYF
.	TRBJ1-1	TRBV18	CASSPLGTLNTEAFF
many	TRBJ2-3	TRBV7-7	CASSLVPGGSDTQYF
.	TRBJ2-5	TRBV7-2	CASSWTSGGAGAQYF
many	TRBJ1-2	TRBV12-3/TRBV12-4	CASSPGDNWGYTF
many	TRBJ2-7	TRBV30	CAWSVGADYEQYF
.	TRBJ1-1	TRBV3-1	CASSQGAREAFF
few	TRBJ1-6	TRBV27	CASLPQAGVLSPLHF
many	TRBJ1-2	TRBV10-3	CAISGGAGTGKEGYTF
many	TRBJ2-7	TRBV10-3	CAISEGPNSYEQYF
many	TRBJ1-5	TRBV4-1	CASSQTGISNQPQHF
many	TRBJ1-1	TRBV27	CASSLWEKNTEAFF
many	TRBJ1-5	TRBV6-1	CASRAHYSNQPQHF
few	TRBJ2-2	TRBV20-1	CSARVDGEGILNTGELFF
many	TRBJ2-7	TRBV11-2	CASSSLRGLHEQYF
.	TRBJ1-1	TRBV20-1	CSLGEGTEAFF
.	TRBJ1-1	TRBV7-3	CASSFQGNTEDFF
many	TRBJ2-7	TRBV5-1	CASSLAMTSGRYEQYF
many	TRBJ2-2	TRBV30	CAWSARDSQGGELFF
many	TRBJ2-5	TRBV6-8	CASMKTSGSETQYF
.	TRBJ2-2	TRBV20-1	CSARTPGPPGELFF
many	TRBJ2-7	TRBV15	CATSRGQGATYEQYF
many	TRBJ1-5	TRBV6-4	CASGGGGQPQHF
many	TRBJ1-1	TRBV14	CASSQGWNTEAFF